This passage covers 14 T cell receptor beta chains from one sample sequenced in a study of blood T cell repertoires in COVID-19. Using immunoSEQ multiplex PCR, the repertoire was profiled, and TCRdb retains in-frame clones only, with some absent. Of 15,000 to 20,000 clones detected, 75% to 85% appear once; the ten largest clones hold around 59%. Sequencing input: peripheral blood. Every receptor here comes from a man older than 75 with acute or convalescent COVID-19.

The chain has TRBV5-6 and TRBJ2-1; 11 positions match TRBD1. Germline CDR1 reads SGHDT; CDR2 reads YYEEEE. The CDR3 has 14 amino acids. V gave up 3 bases and J gave up 8 bases; unmatched junction bases: 4. This CDR3 is CASSWDRGTDEQFF. CDR3 sequence (DNA): TGTGCCAGCAGCTGGGACAGGGGGACGGATGAGCAGTTCTTC.

V and J are TRBV19 and TRBJ1-5, with D possibly being TRBD1 (5 bases). The CDR3 covers 15 residues. The germline CDR1 and CDR2 sequences are LNHDA and SQIVND (reference sequence). Trimming stripped 7 bases from V and 4 bases from J, with 17 bases between. The chain's CDR3 is CASMRAGTGNQPQHF. CDR3 bases: TGTGCCAGTATGAGGGCGGGGACGGGTAATCAGCCCCAGCATTTT.

This clone was observed once. This chain joins TRBV7-2 and TRBJ2-7; TRBD2 matches at 9 bases. There are 14 residues in the CDR3. V shed 4 bases, J shed 5 bases, and the junction held 6 bases outside the gene matches. Per the germline V gene, CDR1 is SGHTA and CDR2 is FQGNSA. CDR3 DNA sequence: TGTGCCAGCAGCTCAGGACTAGCGAAGAACGAGCAGTACTTC. It encodes CASSSGLAKNEQYF.

This chain joins TRBV6-1 and TRBJ2-1; D gene ambiguous. V was trimmed by 2 bases and J by 6 bases, leaving 5 bases between them. From germline, CDR1 is MNHNS and CDR2 SASEGT. The length of the CDR3 is 12 residues. The CDR3 loop reads CASSEPGNEQFF. The CDR3 bases are TGTGCCAGCAGTGAACCGGGCAATGAGCAGTTCTTC.

The chain employs TRBV7-9 and TRBJ2-5; tentative D call: TRBD1 (6 bases). Trimming removed 4 bases at V and 5 bases at J, with 17 bases between. CDR1 is SEHNR, CDR2 FQNEAQ, per germline (reference sequence). This CDR3 is built from 15 residues. CDR3 protein: CASSSSRGRSETQYF. CDR3 bases: TGTGCCAGCAGCTCGAGCAGGGGACGTTCCGAGACCCAGTACTTC.

J is TRBJ1-1 and V is TRBV4-1; D is ambiguous. The CDR3 runs 11 residues. The V gene lost 1 base and the J gene lost 11 bases, with 8 bases spanning the gap. Looked up from germline, CDR1 is MGHRA and CDR2 is YSYEKL. The CDR3 here is CASSQGAGAFF. In DNA form, the CDR3 reads TGCGCCAGCAGCCAAGGAGCCGGGGCTTTCTTT.

The chain couples TRBV6-2 or TRBV6-3 to TRBJ1-5; TRBD1 matches 7 bases. This CDR3 is built from 14 residues. Per germline, CDR1 MNHEY and CDR2 SVGEGT. Trimming at V came to 4 bases and at J to 4 bases, leaving 4 bases not matched to a gene. The CDR3 loop is CASSSYRGNQPQHF. The CDR3 DNA reads as TGTGCCAGCAGTTCATACAGGGGAAATCAGCCCCAGCATTTT.

The CDR3: CASSGLQETQYF. The CDR3 nucleotides read TGTGCCAGCAGTGGACTACAAGAGACCCAGTACTTC. The V call is TRBV2, the J call TRBJ2-5, with D perhaps TRBD2 (5 bases). The ends were cut back, 4 bases at V and 2 bases at J, with 5 bases in the middle. The CDR3 sequence is 12 residues long. Germline V gives CDR1 SNHLY, CDR2 FYNNEI.

The V call is TRBV7-3, the J call TRBJ2-3; no firm D call. V dropped 5 bases and J dropped 1 base, with 10 bases sitting between them. CDR1 is SGHTA and CDR2 is FQGTGA in the germline V gene. The CDR3 is made up of 14 amino acids. CDR3 protein: CASSPRSGTDTQYF. CDR3 sequence (DNA): TGTGCCAGCAGCCCAAGGAGTGGCACAGATACGCAGTATTTT.

The CDR3 here is CASRKSRMGEKLFF. The CDR3 coding sequence is TGTGCCAGCCGCAAATCGAGGATGGGTGAAAAACTGTTTTTT. This chain links TRBV5-5 with TRBJ1-4; D gene uncertain. V lost 7 bases and J lost 7, with 17 bases in between. Germline V gene sequence: CDR1 SGHKS, CDR2 YYEKEE (reference sequence). The CDR3 consists of 14 residues.

The chain links TRBV4-1 to TRBJ2-3; TRBD1 agrees at 10 bases. CDR3 length equals 18 residues. Germline loops: CDR1 MGHRA, CDR2 YSYEKL. The junction had 6 bases not matched to a gene; V was cut back by 0 bases and J by 0 bases. CDR3 sequence reads: CASSQEGGTGASTDTQYF. CDR3 coding DNA: TGCGCCAGCAGCCAAGAGGGGGGGACAGGGGCTAGCACAGATACGCAGTATTTT.

The chain uses TRBV27 and TRBJ1-5; 10 nucleotides match TRBD1. V lost 4 bases, J lost 4 bases, and 7 bases stayed unmatched. The CDR3 spans 16 residues. CDR1 and CDR2 (germline): MNHEY, SMNVEV (reference sequence). DNA of the CDR3: TGTGCCAGCAGTTCCCGAGGACAGGGGGGGAATCAGCCCCAGCATTTT. Amino acids: CASSSRGQGGNQPQHF.

CDR3 sequence reads: CASSLDRVNEQFF. The CDR3 DNA sequence: TGTGCCAGCAGTTTAGACAGGGTGAATGAGCAGTTCTTC. V usage is TRBV6-2 or TRBV6-3 and J usage is TRBJ2-1; TRBD1 matches 7 bases. Germline V gene lookup returns CDR1 MNHEY and CDR2 SVGEGT. The CDR3 runs to 13 residues. With V trimmed by 4 bases and J by 7 bases, 4 bases remained unmatched.

The chain combines TRBV7-2 with TRBJ2-2; 7 nucleotides agree with TRBD1. V trimming: 2 bases; J trimming: 5 bases; junction bases outside the gene matches: 8. Per the germline V gene, CDR1 is SGHTA and CDR2 is FQGNSA. This CDR3 has 16 residues. The CDR3 region is CASSLLGGGFTGELFF. The CDR3 DNA reads TGTGCCAGCAGCTTATTAGGGGGCGGCTTTACCGGGGAGCTGTTTTTT.